This entry is about one T cell receptor (beta chain). These data come from a study of human T cells and chemical hapten exposure. Overall study: Subjects had 2% DPC placed on roughly 2 cm by roughly 2 cm of upper inner arm skin for sensitization.

As for time point: patch test 3, about 24 weeks after DPC sensitization. As for treatment: therapeutic diphenylcyclopropenone sensitization with weekly scalp DPC. MiXCR was run by TCRdb on the RACE reads, yielding one entry per CDR3 protein. The table has roughly 100,000 distinct CDR3 sequences, around 34% seen once; the top ten hold around 2.5%. CDR1 is SQVTM, CDR2 ANQGSEA, per germline. This CDR3 region has 14 residues. The ends were cut back, 5 bases at V and 10 bases at J, with 22 bases in the middle. The chain has TRBV29-1 and TRBJ2-3; TRBD1 is a possible D gene (5 bases). This receptor was identified in a middle-aged man with alopecia areata. Some clones in this sample may be carry-over from other donors' samples. This sample comprised whole blood, obtained in connection with sensitization to the hapten diphenylcyclopropenone (DPC). CDR3 DNA: TGCAGCGTTTCTCCCCGGACCGGACAAAATGCGCAGTATTTT. Translated: CSVSPRTGQNAQYF.